The source of this T cell receptor beta chain is a study of blood T cell repertoires in COVID-19. Assay: immunoSEQ multiplex PCR; the TCRdb copy retains only in-frame clones and omits some. Of 250,000 to 300,000 clones detected, 88% appear once; the ten largest clones hold around 1%. V gave up 4 bases and J gave up 3 bases; unmatched junction bases: 7. The CDR3 spans 15 residues. The germline V gene encodes CDR1 MDHEN and CDR2 SYDVKM. Grouping used clinical history reported by participants in a survey and questionnaire. The chain joins TRBV28 to TRBJ2-3; 7 nucleotides align to TRBD2. Sequences were obtained from PBMCs or T cells enriched from blood (not recorded which). This sequence originates from a woman in her 30s who had recovered from COVID-19. CDR3: CASSSPPGGTDTQYF. The CDR3 region has the DNA TGTGCCAGCAGTTCACCCCCGGGGGGTACAGATACGCAGTATTTT.